A single sample gave rise to the 6 T cell receptor beta chains below, sequenced in a study of blood T cell repertoires in COVID-19. The table came from immunoSEQ multiplex PCR; TCRdb's copy has only in-frame clones and leaves some out. The sample shows over 200,000 clones, 75% to 90% of them seen only once. Sequenced: peripheral blood. Receptor source: a human donor in a cohort sampled during active COVID-19.

This chain connects TRBV19 to TRBJ1-1; tentative D call: TRBD1 (5 bases). V lost 8 bases, J lost 4 bases, and 14 bases lay in between. Per germline, CDR1 LNHDA and CDR2 SQIVND (reference sequence). CDR3 length: 13 amino acids. The CDR3 DNA reads as TGTGCCAGTCTGTCCAGGGAGGGCACTGAAGCTTTCTTT. It codes for CASLSREGTEAFF. Looking up the rest from reference TRBV19 and TRBJ1-1 gives the full variable domain: DGGITQSPKYLFRKEGQNVTLSCEQNLNHDAMYWYRQDPGQGLRLIYYSQIVNDFQKGDIAEGYSVSREKKESFPLTVTSAQKNPTAFYLCASLSREGTEAFFGQGTRLTVV.

This clone appeared a few times. The rearrangement links TRBV6-7 to TRBJ1-2; TRBD1 matches at 8 bases. TRBV6-7 is given ORF status, its function remaining uncertain. Trimming took 6 bases from V and 6 from J; bases not matched to a gene: 15. This CDR3 has 16 residues. CDR3 amino acids: CASSGQGGGDVHGYTF. CDR3 coding DNA: TGTGCCAGCAGCGGACAGGGAGGAGGGGACGTCCATGGCTACACCTTC.

The chain carries TRBV18 and TRBJ2-1, with TRBD2 identical over 11 bases. This CDR3 contains 17 residues. V was pared by 3 bases and J by 2 bases, with 6 bases of the junction left unmatched. Per the germline V gene, CDR1 is KGHSH and CDR2 is LQKENI. CDR3 region: CASSPLTSGMTYNEQFF. CDR3 coding DNA: TGTGCCAGCTCACCTTTGACTAGCGGGATGACCTACAATGAGCAGTTCTTC.

The gene calls are TRBV13 and TRBJ1-1, with 9 bases lining up with TRBD1. Germline V gene sequence: CDR1 PRHDT, CDR2 FYEKMQ (reference sequence). The CDR3 covers 15 residues. After removal of 6 bases from V and 0 bases from J, the junction contained 5 bases not matched to a gene. The CDR3 sequence is CASSHRDRVNTEAFF. In nucleotides, the CDR3 is TGTGCCAGCAGTCATCGGGACAGGGTGAACACTGAAGCTTTCTTT.

The gene calls are TRBV6-5 and TRBJ2-5; 7 nucleotides line up with TRBD1. With 0 bases clipped from V and 5 bases from J, the junction kept 6 bases outside the gene matches. CDR3 size: 15 residues. Germline V gene lookup returns CDR1 MNHEY and CDR2 SVGAGI. CDR3 amino acids: CASSYSTGRWETQYF. The CDR3 bases are TGTGCCAGCAGTTACTCGACAGGGCGATGGGAGACCCAGTACTTC.

This chain uses TRBV28 with TRBJ1-6; tentative D call: TRBD1 (6 bases). V lost 7 bases and J 8 bases, leaving 21 bases between the germline ends. The CDR3 spans 16 residues. Germline lookup yields CDR1 MDHEN and CDR2 SYDVKM. CDR3 residues: CASKLPRTATYSPLHF. CDR3 DNA sequence: TGTGCCAGCAAGTTGCCCCGGACAGCTACCTATTCACCCCTCCACTTT.